Listed here are 2 T cell receptor beta chains from one sample, sequenced in a study of regulatory T cells in long-lasting Graves disease. Researchers made TCR beta libraries by using iRepertoire HTBI primers and running Arm-PCR on CDR3 regions. From the multiplex PCR reads, TCRdb called clonotypes with MiXCR, one entry per CDR3 protein. The sample includes more than 300,000 distinct CDR3 sequences, 20% of them seen just once. Time point defined: persistent/refractory GD, antithyroid drugs over 5 years with positive TRAb. From RNA extracted from PBMCs, the TCR library was made. The source was peripheral blood mononuclear cells (PBMCs), collected when the disease was refractory, from a patient treated with antithyroid drugs. All receptors come from a female donor with Graves disease.

The sample holds a few counts of this clonotype. The chain links TRBV11-2 to TRBJ1-3; D gene uncertain. V lost 2 bases to trimming and J lost 4 bases, with 12 bases between them. Germline-derived CDR1 and CDR2 are SGHAT and FQNNGV. The CDR3 length is 15 residues. The CDR3 loop is CASSLRLGRGNTIYF. CDR3 nucleotides: TGTGCCAGCAGCTTAAGGTTGGGAAGAGGAAACACCATATATTTT.

This clonotype has only a few counts. The chain combines TRBV25-1 with TRBJ1-2; perhaps TRBD1 as D (5 bases). The germline CDR1 and CDR2 sequences are MGHDK and SYGVNS. V was shortened by 0 bases and J by 7 bases, with 12 bases between the two germline ends. The CDR3 is made up of 14 amino acids. The CDR3 spells CASSEYGTAFGYTF. The CDR3 DNA reads TGTGCCAGCAGTGAATATGGGACGGCTTTTGGCTACACCTTC.